The T cell receptor beta chain described here comes from a study of shared clonotypes between healthy human individuals. Study results and limitations: Sharing across a few donors was seen in 4.5% to 5.5% of naive CD4 clonotypes.

TCRdb's copy holds only in-frame clones and misses some; the assay was immunoSEQ multiplex PCR. This sample has a few million clones, with over 85% found just once. On this clone itself: Its antigen is unknown.

The sample was naive CD4+ T cells sorted from blood. The subset is: CD45RA+ positively selected. This clonotype originated in a man between 18 and 29 years old in good health.

This chain's CDR3 is CASSQDRGPSSYNEQFF. Here the CDR3 DNA reads TGTGCCAGCAGCCAAGACCGCGGGCCGAGCTCCTACAATGAGCAGTTCTTC. The chain is built from TRBV4-2 and TRBJ2-1, with a possible D match to TRBD2 (5 bases). Trimming shortened V by 0 bases and J by 0 bases, and 12 bases separated the two germline ends. CDR3 size: 17 residues. Germline V gene lookup returns CDR1 LGHNA and CDR2 YNFKEQ.